The 3 T cell receptor beta chains below come from one sample, sequenced in a study of CD8+ T cells in alopecia areata. cDNA prepared by RNA extraction and subsequent reverse transcription served as the template for sequencing. Some clones are missing from TCRdb's copy, which holds only in-frame ones; the method was immunoSEQ multiplex PCR. The sample shows 150,000 to 200,000 clones, about 60% of them seen only once. As for treatment: oral pan-JAK inhibitor, 5-10 mg twice daily. The specimen comprised CD4+ T cells sorted from blood, sampled at week 4, from a patient treated with tofacitinib. The origin of the receptors is a human donor with alopecia areata.

This clone was observed a single time. The J gene is TRBJ2-7, the V gene TRBV5-6; D is uncertain. V shed 7 bases and J shed 5 bases, with 25 bases lying between them. The CDR3 extends over 16 amino acids. In germline, CDR1 is SGHDT, CDR2 YYEEEE. In nucleotides, the CDR3 is TGTGCCAGCCAGCAATCCCCCTCCCCGTTCGGCAACGAGCAGTACTTC. Amino acids: CASQQSPSPFGNEQYF.

The chain has TRBV25-1 and TRBJ1-6; D unclear. The germline CDR1 and CDR2 sequences are MGHDK and SYGVNS. The CDR3 runs to 13 residues. The V gene lost 6 bases and the J gene lost 7 bases, with 10 bases spanning the gap. CDR3 in DNA: TGTGCCAGCAGGGAAGTGGGGAATTCACCCCTCCACTTT. Protein sequence: CASREVGNSPLHF.

The genes are TRBV30 and TRBJ1-4; D uncertain. The CDR3 totals 13 residues. Trimming cost V 0 bases and J 8 bases, with 10 bases left between them. The V gene's germline CDR1 is GTSNPN and CDR2 SVGIG (reference sequence). The chain's CDR3 is CAWSVGPPEKLFF. The CDR3 coding sequence is TGTGCCTGGAGTGTAGGCCCTCCCGAAAAACTGTTTTTT.